This T cell receptor beta chain stems from a study of response to subunit inactivated influenza vaccine. The CDR3 loop spans 15 amino acids. Germline-derived CDR1 and CDR2 are KGHDR and SFDVKD. TCRdb re-called the RT-PCR reads with MiXCR, one entry per CDR3 protein. The sample has about 780,000 distinct CDR3 sequences; less than 20% are singletons. Details on this clonotype: One base away lies a much larger clone, so this may be a sequencing read error.

The specimen was PBMCs from blood, collected around 5 days after vaccination. The chain couples TRBV24-1 to TRBJ1-2, with 10 bases aligning to TRBD1. This sequence was found in a man in his forties or fifties who received an inactivated influenza vaccine. CDR3 bases: TGTGCCACCTGTGATCGCGGACAGGGGGACTATGGCTACACCTTC. This sequence encodes CATCDRGQGDYGYTF.